These 18 T cell receptor beta chains came from one sample sequenced in a study of cytomegalovirus exposure and HLA in healthy donors. Primers: 60 Vbeta forward and 13 Jbeta reverse. Sequencing was performed with immunoSEQ multiplex PCR; in TCRdb, only in-frame clones are kept and a portion is missing. The profile shows approximately 200,000 clones, 70% to 85% of them singletons. The sequenced sample was PBMCs. Every receptor here comes from a boy aged 2 to 10 in good health and CMV-seronegative.

The chain links TRBV10-3 to TRBJ2-1; D is unclear. V lost 6 bases, J lost 5 bases, and 11 bases lay in between. The CDR3 runs 13 residues. Germline V gene lookup returns CDR1 ENHRY and CDR2 SYGVKD. Written as DNA, the CDR3 is TGTGCCATCAGCCCCCTCACTAACAATGAGCAGTTCTTC. Translating it yields CAISPLTNNEQFF.

The chain is built from TRBV18 and TRBJ2-6, with D hard to call. Germline V lookup: CDR1 KGHSH, CDR2 LQKENI. CDR3 size: 16 residues. Trimming removed 2 bases from V and 2 bases from J, with 10 bases in between. The CDR3 protein is CASSPLSRPGANVLTF. CDR3 bases: TGTGCCAGCTCACCATTGAGCAGGCCTGGGGCCAACGTCCTGACTTTC.

The chain is built from TRBV5-1 and TRBJ2-2; TRBD2 aligns across 13 bases. CDR3 length: 16 amino acids. CDR1 is SGHRS, CDR2 YFSETQ, per germline. V was pared by 3 bases and J by 1 base, with 0 bases of the junction left unmatched. The CDR3 sequence: CASSWTSGGNTGELFF. In nucleotides, the CDR3 is TGCGCCAGCAGCTGGACTAGCGGGGGGAACACCGGGGAGCTGTTTTTT.

V and J are TRBV5-8 and TRBJ2-2; D is uncertain. The ends were cut back, 4 bases at V and 3 bases at J, with 16 bases in the middle. This CDR3 is built from 16 residues. Germline-derived CDR1 and CDR2 are SGHTS and YDEGEE. CDR3 DNA: TGTGCCAGCAGCCCAAGTCGAAGTGGCTACACCGGGGAGCTGTTTTTT. This codes for CASSPSRSGYTGELFF.

The V gene is TRBV13, the J gene TRBJ2-5, with 7 bases fitting TRBD1. From germline, CDR1 is PRHDT and CDR2 FYEKMQ (reference sequence). V lost 5 bases to trimming and J lost 4 bases; unmatched junction nucleotides: 7. The CDR3 runs to 14 residues. CDR3 DNA sequence: TGTGCCAGCAGCCCGAGGGGGCTCGGAGAGACCCAGTACTTC. Translating it yields CASSPRGLGETQYF.

The gene calls are TRBV9 and TRBJ2-1; TRBD1 matches 9 bases. With 0 bases clipped from V and 1 base from J, the junction kept 2 bases outside the gene matches. CDR1 SGDLS and CDR2 YYNGEE come from the germline V gene. This CDR3 is built from 16 residues. Written as DNA, the CDR3 is TGTGCCAGCAGCGTAGCTGGACAGGGGTCCTACAATGAGCAGTTCTTC. This translates into CASSVAGQGSYNEQFF.

The rearrangement joins TRBV29-1 to TRBJ2-7, with TRBD1 matching over 12 bases. The junction had 6 bases not matched to a gene; V was cut back by 4 bases and J by 5 bases. Germline-derived CDR1 and CDR2 are SQVTM and ANQGSEA. This CDR3 region has 14 residues. The CDR3 region has the DNA TGCAGCGTTGCTTCCGGGACAGGGGGCGACGAGCAGTACTTC. Residues: CSVASGTGGDEQYF.

The CDR3 here is CASRGLAGGSYEQYF. CDR3 DNA: TGTGCCAGCAGGGGGCTAGCGGGGGGCTCCTACGAGCAGTACTTC. The gene calls are TRBV27 and TRBJ2-5; 11 bases fit TRBD2. The end of the DNA is better explained by TRBJ2-7, so the J call may be wrong. This CDR3 region has 15 residues. Germline CDR1 is MNHEY and CDR2 is SMNVEV (reference sequence).

J is TRBJ2-7 and V is TRBV10-1; tentatively, D is TRBD2 (5 bases). V was trimmed by 4 bases and J by 6 bases, leaving 13 bases between them. The germline V gene encodes CDR1 WNHNN and CDR2 SYGVQD (reference sequence). The CDR3 has 13 residues. CDR3 amino acids: CASSGTGVGEQYF. CDR3 nucleotides: TGCGCCAGCAGTGGGACTGGAGTTGGCGAGCAGTACTTC.

This sequence joins TRBV14 and TRBJ2-5, with 8 nucleotides matching TRBD1. The V and J ends lost 4 bases and 5 bases, in that order; junction bases with no gene match: 12. Germline V gives CDR1 SGHDN, CDR2 FVKESK. The CDR3 consists of 16 residues. CDR3 DNA sequence: TGTGCCAGCAGCCCGCTGGACAGGGCATTTGGGGAGACCCAGTACTTC. Translated: CASSPLDRAFGETQYF.

The rearrangement links TRBV5-4 to TRBJ2-1; 7 nucleotides match TRBD1. Trimming removed 2 bases from V and 5 bases from J; junction bases left unmatched: 1. The CDR3 runs 13 residues. Germline V gene lookup returns CDR1 SGHNT and CDR2 YYREEE (reference sequence). The CDR3 DNA follows: TGTGCCAGCAGCTTTGGGACAGACAATGAGCAGTTCTTC. Translating it yields CASSFGTDNEQFF.

The rearrangement links TRBV27 to TRBJ1-2; 10 bases are shared with TRBD1. The germline V gene encodes CDR1 MNHEY and CDR2 SMNVEV (reference sequence). Losses at the gene ends were 0 bases for V and 5 bases for J; bases not matched to a gene: 3. This CDR3 spans 15 amino acids. Here the CDR3 reads CASSLSGQGFYGYTF. The CDR3 DNA reads as TGTGCCAGCAGTTTATCGGGACAGGGGTTTTATGGCTACACCTTC.

This sequence joins TRBV7-2 and TRBJ2-1; 11 bases agree with TRBD2. Germline loops: CDR1 SGHTA, CDR2 FQGNSA. The CDR3 consists of 15 residues. The V segment lost 1 base and the J segment 8 bases; nucleotides outside the gene matches: 4. The CDR3 DNA reads TGTGCCAGCAGCTTAGTGTCTAGCGGGGGGTATGAGCAGTTCTTC. It specifies CASSLVSSGGYEQFF.

This clone was counted once. The rearrangement joins TRBV6-6 to TRBJ2-3; D may be TRBD2 (6 bases). CDR3 length equals 14 residues. Trimming took off 2 bases at V and 2 bases at J, with 8 bases between the two ends. Germline CDR1 MNHNY, CDR2 SVGAGI (reference sequence). The CDR3 DNA sequence: TGTGCCAGCAGTTACCGGGGGTACACAGATACGCAGTATTTT. Its translation: CASSYRGYTDTQYF.

The chain joins TRBV6-1 to TRBJ1-2; unclear D gene. Per the germline V gene, CDR1 is MNHNS and CDR2 is SASEGT. Trimming removed 11 bases at V and 8 bases at J, with 18 bases between. There are 12 residues in the CDR3. This CDR3 is CAYRPLLGGYTF. The CDR3 DNA is TGTGCCTACCGCCCTCTTCTAGGCGGCTACACCTTC.

The chain employs TRBV29-1 and TRBJ1-2; TRBD1 might be the D (6 bases). Germline CDR1 and CDR2: SQVTM and ANQGSEA. This CDR3 spans 14 amino acids. V lost 3 bases and J lost 5, with 16 bases in between. CDR3 nucleotides: TGCAGCGTTGAGGGCGGGGGGCCCGGGTATGGCTACACCTTC. It encodes CSVEGGGPGYGYTF.

The chain is built from TRBV6-5 and TRBJ1-6, with D perhaps matching TRBD1 (6 bases). Germline lookup yields CDR1 MNHEY and CDR2 SVGAGI. The CDR3 has 14 residues. V was cut by 6 bases and J by 7 bases, with 13 bases left in between. As DNA, the CDR3 is TGTGCCAGCAGCCGTAACAGGGAAAATTCACCCCTCCACTTT. Protein: CASSRNRENSPLHF.

V gene TRBV7-2 combines with J gene TRBJ1-5; D is ambiguous. The CDR3 extends over 13 amino acids. V shed 2 bases and J shed 7 bases, with 9 bases lying between them. CDR1 and CDR2 (germline): SGHTA, FQGNSA. In DNA, the CDR3 is TGTGCCAGCAGCTTACAAGAGGGACAGCCCCAGCATTTT. Amino acids: CASSLQEGQPQHF. Full variable domain (missing parts from reference TRBV7-2 and TRBJ1-5): GAGVSQSPSNKVTEKGKDVELRCDPISGHTALYWYRQSLGQGLEFLIYFQGNSAPDKSGLPSDRFSAERTGGSVSTLTIQRTQQEDSAVYLCASSLQEGQPQHFGDGTRLSIL.